The clone carrying this TCR beta chain has a handful of counts. This sample is part of a study of CD4 and CD8 cells across lung adenocarcinoma regions. MiXCR was run by TCRdb on the PCR reads, yielding one entry per CDR3 protein. This table has several thousand distinct CDR3 sequences, 40% to 45% appearing once. The sample consisted of CD4+ T cells from the margin of a lung tumor. The TCR was taken from a male donor with lung adenocarcinoma. The CD4 and CD8 labels of this study may be unreliable.

The CDR3 DNA sequence: TGCGCCAGCAGTGACCCTGATGAGGACGGGGGGCCGACCTACAATGAGCAGTTCTTC. It specifies CASSDPDEDGGPTYNEQFF. The chain links TRBV10-1 to TRBJ2-1; maybe TRBD2 (7 bases). Germline CDR1 reads WNHNN; CDR2 reads SYGVQD (reference sequence). V shed 3 bases and J shed 2 bases, with 23 bases lying between them. The CDR3 sequence is 19 residues long.